This T cell receptor (beta chain) was identified during a study of cytomegalovirus exposure and HLA in healthy donors. Broader study findings: Cytomegalovirus-associated status was assigned to 150 to 200 TCR beta chains. Most likely, a cluster of highly shared sequence variants arose as a sequencing artifact.

This clone appeared once. Its target is not known. The CDR3 is 16 amino acids. Trimming cost V 0 bases and J 3 bases; bases outside gene matches: 8. Looked up from germline, CDR1 is MNHEY and CDR2 is SVGAGI. PCR was performed using 60 Vbeta and 13 Jbeta primers. In the source study's methods: In a later analysis, roughly 10 million of some 80 million unique beta chains occurred in at least two donors. Using immunoSEQ multiplex PCR, the repertoire was profiled, and TCRdb retains in-frame clones only, with some absent. D and trimming were read from the DNA, whereas the V and J calls and clone size are those reported in that table. The sample yields about 150,000 clones, 64% seen once.

The sequenced sample consisted of PBMCs. The source of this sequence is a woman in her twenties or thirties in good health and CMV-seropositive. This rearrangement joins TRBV6-5 to TRBJ2-7, with TRBD2 identical over 7 bases. The CDR3 DNA follows: TGTGCCAGCAGTTACTCCCAGGCCGGGGGGAGCTACGAGCAGTACTTC. Translation gives CASSYSQAGGSYEQYF.